These 10 T cell receptor beta chains came from one sample sequenced in a study of shared clonotypes between healthy human individuals (dated by TCRdb to 2018 to 2021). Library creation used the immunoSEQ multiplex PCR assay. Held by TCRdb, this immuneACCESS table contains in-frame sequences only and omits some clones. Under half of the omission traces to an unresolved V gene where checked; the cause of the rest is unknown. The sample yields around 2,100,000 clones; less than 95% were counted once. Approximately 1.2% of the sample is in the top ten clones. CD8 naive samples consisted of CD45RO-negative cells that were positively selected for CCR7, yielding a CD45RA+CCR7+ population without TemRA cells. The specimen sequenced was naive CD8+ T cells sorted from blood. This specimen's cell subset or site label, interpreted: CD45RA+CCR7+. The receptors were gathered from a man younger than 30 in good health.

The J gene is TRBJ2-2, the V gene TRBV27; TRBD2 might be the D (5 bases). V lost 3 bases, J lost 0 bases, and 14 bases lay in between. Germline V gene data show CDR1 as MNHEY and CDR2 as SMNVEV (reference sequence). The CDR3 extends over 17 amino acids. The chain's CDR3 is CASSFISVQPNTGELFF. The DNA of the CDR3 is TGTGCCAGCAGTTTTATTAGCGTGCAGCCGAACACCGGGGAGCTGTTTTTT.

The CDR3, as DNA: TGCGCCAGCAGCCAAATTCCCGGACTAGACGAGCAGTACTTC. Translation gives CASSQIPGLDEQYF. The chain joins TRBV4-1 to TRBJ2-7; 7 bases agree with TRBD2. Germline assignment: CDR1 MGHRA and CDR2 YSYEKL. The V and J ends lost 2 bases and 5 bases, in that order; junction bases with no gene match: 6. The length of the CDR3 is 14 residues.

The rearrangement uses TRBV10-2 and TRBJ1-1; TRBD1 aligns across 8 bases. Unmatched junction bases numbered 10, after V lost 6 bases and J lost 7 bases. The CDR3 is 14 amino acids. Germline CDR1 is WSHSY and CDR2 is SAAADI. CDR3 in amino acids: CASSFDRGGNEAFF. DNA of the CDR3: TGCGCCAGCAGCTTCGACAGGGGAGGCAATGAAGCTTTCTTT.

The genes are TRBV9 and TRBJ2-2; D is unclear. This CDR3 contains 17 residues. From germline, CDR1 is SGDLS and CDR2 YYNGEE. Trimming took 0 bases from V and 2 from J, leaving 14 bases between them. CDR3 DNA sequence: TGTGCCAGCAGCGTAGAAGGAGAGGTTTTTAACACCGGGGAGCTGTTTTTT. Translation: CASSVEGEVFNTGELFF.

This clone was seen only once. The chain joins TRBV6-5 to TRBJ2-7; no clear D gene. This CDR3 has 15 amino acids. Trimming stripped 0 bases from V and 2 bases from J, with 11 bases between. The germline gives CDR1 MNHEY, CDR2 SVGAGI. Here the CDR3 reads CASSYSDQTPYEQYF. CDR3 in DNA: TGTGCCAGCAGTTACTCAGACCAAACCCCCTACGAGCAGTACTTC.

The genes are TRBV14 and TRBJ2-5, with D maybe TRBD1 (6 bases). Germline values: CDR1 SGHDN, CDR2 FVKESK. The CDR3 consists of 16 residues. Trimming removed 1 base at V and 2 bases at J, with 14 bases between. For the CDR3, the DNA is TGTGCCAGCAGCCAAGGCGTCACAGGGAATCAAGAGACCCAGTACTTC. Protein: CASSQGVTGNQETQYF.

As concerns this clone: Other DNA sequences of this sample code for an identical CDR3. The genes are TRBV5-1 and TRBJ2-7; D is possibly TRBD1 or TRBD2 (5 bases each). Trimming took off 0 bases at V and 3 bases at J, with 10 bases between the two ends. Germline V lookup: CDR1 SGHRS, CDR2 YFSETQ. The CDR3 runs 14 residues. CDR3 nucleotides: TGCGCCAGCAGCTTGGCCGGGGCTGGCTACGAGCAGTACTTC. It encodes CASSLAGAGYEQYF.

V usage is TRBV2 and J usage is TRBJ2-7, with TRBD1 identical over 7 bases. This CDR3 spans 14 amino acids. Looked up from germline, CDR1 is SNHLY and CDR2 is FYNNEI. J was trimmed by 5 bases and V by 3 bases; bases with no gene match: 7. CDR3: CASSDNTGANEQYF. CDR3 in DNA: TGTGCCAGCAGTGATAACACAGGGGCCAACGAGCAGTACTTC.

The genes are TRBV27 and TRBJ1-1; D is uncertain. CDR3 length equals 12 residues. From germline, CDR1 is MNHEY and CDR2 SMNVEV (reference sequence). Trimming took 3 bases from V and 7 from J, leaving 9 bases between them. CDR3 DNA sequence: TGTGCCAGCAGTTTTGTCGGGCGTGAAGCTTTCTTT. Encoded protein: CASSFVGREAFF.

The chain employs TRBV7-2 and TRBJ2-1, with TRBD2 identical over 11 bases. CDR3 length: 17 residues. The V segment lost 5 bases and the J segment 10 bases; nucleotides outside the gene matches: 16. Per germline, CDR1 SGHTA and CDR2 FQGNSA. The CDR3 DNA reads as TGTGCCAGCAGCCTAGAGGGGACTAGCGGCGGCCTAAGGGAGCAGTTCTTC. Protein product: CASSLEGTSGGLREQFF.